These 20 T cell receptor beta chains were sequenced from one sample in a study of type 1 and type 2 diabetes patients. The PCR template was genomic DNA. Multiplex PCR with 30 forward and 13 reverse primers amplified the TCR beta CDR3. Each CDR3 protein gets one entry after TCRdb re-called the multiplex PCR reads with MiXCR. The sample lists 280,000 or so distinct CDR3 sequences; roughly 50% were seen once. The sample comprised peripheral blood mononuclear cells (PBMCs). The receptors come from a man aged 18 to 30 with type 2 diabetes.

Of note for this clonotype: The junction and the germline gene differ at one end; a read error may be behind it. The chain has TRBV29-1 and TRBJ1-1, with D hard to call. The germline gives CDR1 SQVTM, CDR2 ANQGSEA. CDR3 length: 11 residues. The CDR3: CSVDRAPEAFF. The DNA of the CDR3 is TGCAGCGTTGATAGGGCCCCTGAGGCTTTCTTT.

V gene TRBV14 combines with J gene TRBJ2-5, with D possibly TRBD1 on 5 matching bases. Germline V gene data show CDR1 as SGHDN and CDR2 as FVKESK. The germline V and J ends were trimmed by 4 bases and 5 bases, with 14 bases remaining between them. CDR3 length equals 14 residues. The CDR3 DNA reads as TGTGCCAGCAGCCGTTTCAGGGCTCGGGAGACCCAGTACTTC. This gives the protein CASSRFRARETQYF.

The chain has TRBV4-3 and TRBJ2-1, with 11 bases fitting TRBD2. Looked up from germline, CDR1 is LGHNA and CDR2 is YSLEER. The CDR3 is 16 amino acids. V lost 4 bases, J lost 7 bases, and 9 bases stayed unmatched. The CDR3 spells CASSLIAGGPGNEQFF. As DNA, the CDR3 is TGCGCCAGCAGCCTAATAGCGGGAGGGCCGGGGAATGAGCAGTTCTTC.

The V and J genes are TRBV12-3 or TRBV12-4 and TRBJ1-1; perhaps TRBD1 as D (6 bases). The CDR3 sequence is 13 residues long. Trimming pared 3 bases from V and 5 bases from J, leaving 10 bases between. The CDR3 DNA is TGTGCCAGCAGTTTTCGCAGGGGAACTGAAGCTTTCTTT. It yields the protein CASSFRRGTEAFF.

This clonotype was found a few times. J is TRBJ2-5 and V is TRBV19, with 11 bases lining up with TRBD2. Germline loops: CDR1 LNHDA, CDR2 SQIVND (reference sequence). The CDR3 is 16 residues long. V lost 4 bases to trimming and J lost 4 bases; unmatched junction nucleotides: 8. The CDR3 DNA is TGTGCCAGTAGTAAGGGGCTAGCGGGGGGAATAGAGACCCAGTACTTC. Residues: CASSKGLAGGIETQYF.

This chain uses TRBV9 with TRBJ2-7; D is undetermined. The germline CDR1 and CDR2 sequences are SGDLS and YYNGEE. CDR3 length equals 12 residues. Between the trimmed V and J ends, which lost 4 bases and 6 bases, there was a span of 11 bases. The CDR3 DNA sequence: TGTGCCAGCAGCCAGTCAGAAGGCGAGCAGTACTTC. Its protein product is CASSQSEGEQYF.

This clonotype appeared a few times. The gene calls are TRBV6-5 and TRBJ1-2; D unclear. V shed 2 bases and J shed 4 bases, with 5 bases lying between them. This CDR3 has 12 residues. Germline assignment: CDR1 MNHEY and CDR2 SVGAGI. The CDR3 DNA reads as TGTGCCAGCAGTTACCGCGGCTATGGCTACACCTTC. This translates into CASSYRGYGYTF.

This clonotype was counted once. The genes are TRBV29-1 and TRBJ1-1; 7 nucleotides agree with TRBD1. The V gene end was trimmed by 2 bases and the J gene end by 1 base; junction bases not matched to a gene: 4. Looked up from germline, CDR1 is SQVTM and CDR2 is ANQGSEA. There are 14 residues in the CDR3. CDR3 protein: CSVETGTANTEAFF. The DNA of the CDR3 is TGCAGCGTTGAAACCGGGACAGCGAACACTGAAGCTTTCTTT.

The rearrangement links TRBV7-9 to TRBJ2-5; 7 bases line up with TRBD2. Germline V gene lookup returns CDR1 SEHNR and CDR2 FQNEAQ (reference sequence). The CDR3 consists of 14 residues. V was pared by 7 bases and J by 5 bases, with 10 bases of the junction left unmatched. For the CDR3, the DNA is TGTGCCAGCACCCTGATCGGGGAGGGGGAGACCCAGTACTTC. The encoded protein is CASTLIGEGETQYF.

The chain uses TRBV30 and TRBJ1-4; D perhaps matches TRBD1 (5 bases). The CDR3 contains 14 residues. The V and J ends lost 5 bases and 7 bases respectively, with 17 bases between them. In germline, CDR1 is GTSNPN, CDR2 SVGIG (reference sequence). The CDR3 DNA reads as TGTGCCTGGGGGGACTTCCAGGGAGGTGAAAAACTGTTTTTT. It translates to CAWGDFQGGEKLFF.

As to this clonotype: Possible read error: a much larger clone is one base away. The chain carries TRBV7-8 and TRBJ1-4; 7 bases are a match to TRBD1. Germline trimming cut 5 bases from V and 9 bases from J; bases unmatched to any gene: 9. The germline CDR1 and CDR2 sequences are SGHVS and FQNEAQ. The CDR3 is made up of 14 amino acids. Written as DNA, the CDR3 is TGTGCCAGCAGCCCGTGGGACAGAGCGAAAAAACTGTTTTTT. Its protein product is CASSPWDRAKKLFF. Complete variable domain (other parts from reference TRBV7-8 and TRBJ1-4): GAGVSQSPRYKVAKRGQDVALRCDPISGHVSLFWYQQALGQGPEFLTYFQNEAQLDKSGLPSDRFFAERPEGSVSTLKIQRTQQEDSAVYLCASSPWDRAKKLFFGSGTQLSVL.

V and J are TRBV30 and TRBJ2-3; D gene uncertain. The germline V and J ends were trimmed by 5 bases and 2 bases, with 8 bases remaining between them. Germline CDR1 reads GTSNPN; CDR2 reads SVGIG (reference sequence). The CDR3 loop spans 12 amino acids. The CDR3 sequence: CAWAGPTDTQYF. CDR3 in DNA: TGTGCCTGGGCCGGGCCCACAGATACGCAGTATTTT.

This clonotype has only a few counts. V is TRBV19 and J is TRBJ2-6, with 8 bases aligning to TRBD1. CDR3 length: 17 amino acids. The V and J ends lost 3 bases and 1 base, in that order; junction bases with no gene match: 5. CDR1 LNHDA and CDR2 SQIVND come from the germline V gene (reference sequence). In DNA, the CDR3 is TGTGCCAGTAGTATCGCGACAGGGGAGTCTGGGGCCAACGTCCTGACTTTC. This translates into CASSIATGESGANVLTF.

CDR3 sequence (DNA): TGTGCCAGCAGCTTAAACCCGGGGCAAGCCCCGGGCGAGCAGTACTTC. This codes for CASSLNPGQAPGEQYF. The chain couples TRBV7-9 to TRBJ2-7, with D possibly called TRBD1 or TRBD2 (5 bases each). The V gene's germline CDR1 is SEHNR and CDR2 FQNEAQ (reference sequence). Trimming pared 2 bases from V and 6 bases from J, leaving 20 bases between. The CDR3 is 16 residues long. Full variable domain (missing parts from reference TRBV7-9 and TRBJ2-7): DTGVSQNPRHKITKRGQNVTFRCDPISEHNRLYWYRQTLGQGPEFLTYFQNEAQLEKSRLLSDRFSAERPKGSFSTLEIQRTEQGDSAMYLCASSLNPGQAPGEQYFGPGTRLTVT.

This clonotype has just a few counts. This chain connects TRBV28 to TRBJ2-7, with D tentatively TRBD1 (6 bases). V lost 7 bases and J 5 bases, leaving 18 bases between the germline ends. The CDR3 loop spans 14 amino acids. The germline V gene encodes CDR1 MDHEN and CDR2 SYDVKM. The CDR3 DNA reads TGTGCCAGCAACGACAGGACGGGTCAGGACGAGCAGTACTTC. Amino acids: CASNDRTGQDEQYF.

The table lists this clonotype with many counts. This CDR3 reads CAISEGDVQYF. Here the CDR3 DNA reads TGTGCCATCAGTGAGGGGGACGTGCAGTACTTC. The V call is TRBV10-3, the J call TRBJ2-7; D may correspond to TRBD1 or TRBD2 (5 bases each). Trimming shortened V by 2 bases and J by 9 bases, and 8 bases separated the two germline ends. Germline V lookup: CDR1 ENHRY, CDR2 SYGVKD. CDR3 length equals 11 residues.

The CDR3 nucleotides are TGTGCCAGCATCACTGCCGGGACAGGGAGGGAGGGTGAAGCTTTCTTT. It specifies CASITAGTGREGEAFF. The rearrangement joins TRBV28 to TRBJ1-1; 9 bases agree with TRBD1. The CDR3 is 16 amino acids. V lost 7 bases and J lost 7; bases outside the gene matches: 16. Germline V gives CDR1 MDHEN, CDR2 SYDVKM.

The J gene is TRBJ1-1, the V gene TRBV19; TRBD1 aligns across 11 bases. V gave up 4 bases and J gave up 11 bases; unmatched junction bases: 9. The CDR3 runs to 14 residues. Per the germline V gene, CDR1 is LNHDA and CDR2 is SQIVND (reference sequence). The CDR3 loop reads CASSKNAGTGGAFF. CDR3 nucleotide sequence: TGTGCCAGTAGTAAGAACGCCGGGACAGGGGGGGCTTTCTTT.

This clonotype was seen a single time. The chain combines TRBV9 with TRBJ1-2; D call uncertain. Per the germline V gene, CDR1 is SGDLS and CDR2 is YYNGEE. The CDR3 has 13 residues. V was clipped by 0 bases and J by 8 bases, with 11 bases between them. CDR3 region: CASSVGHQLGYTF. Here the CDR3 DNA reads TGTGCCAGCAGCGTAGGGCATCAACTAGGCTACACCTTC.

This clonotype occurred a few times. The CDR3 DNA reads as TGTGCCAGCAGTGAGGACAAGAGCTCCTACAATGAGCAGTTCTTC. It yields the protein CASSEDKSSYNEQFF. This chain connects TRBV28 to TRBJ2-5; D might be TRBD1 (5 bases). TRBJ2-1 matches the DNA end more closely, so the J call is doubtful. This CDR3 contains 15 residues. Looked up from germline, CDR1 is MDHEN and CDR2 is SYDVKM.